This T cell receptor (beta chain) was sequenced in a study of blood T cell repertoires in COVID-19. Study overall: Sites across the United States, Italy and Spain contributed samples from acute and convalescent COVID-19.

Only one count was recorded for this clone. The table came from immunoSEQ multiplex PCR; TCRdb's copy has only in-frame clones and leaves some out. Of about 170,000 clones listed, under 90% were seen once; the top ten hold about 15%. V gave up 7 bases and J gave up 7 bases, with 17 bases separating them. CDR1 and CDR2 (germline): SQVTM, ANQGSEA. This CDR3 is built from 13 residues. The sequenced sample consisted of peripheral blood. V and J are TRBV29-1 and TRBJ2-1; D remains unclear. This sequence originates from a woman in her 70s with COVID-19, enrolled during active disease. This chain's CDR3 is CSALEQAYNEQFF. CDR3 nucleotides: TGCAGCGCCTTAGAGCAGGCGTATAATGAGCAGTTCTTC.